The rows below give T cell receptor beta chains drawn from one sample of a study of technical replicates of blood from a handful of donors. Produced via immunoSEQ multiplex PCR; TCRdb's table is partial and in-frame only. Here the sample spans approximately 12,000 clones, about 90% being singletons. The material sequenced was PBMCs. Receptor source: a human donor in good health. Both conserved end residues are part of each CDR3. A D gene is named only where the DNA matches it firmly. Clone sizes are given selectively: once, few, many, or a class where the clone is expanded.

once TRBJ1-5 - 15 TRBV30 CAWSSGSSGNQPQHF TGTGCCTGGTCTTCCGGGTCCTCAGGCAATCAGCCCCAGCATTTT
- TRBJ2-7 TRBD2 14 TRBV10-1 CASSEFTSGSEQYF TGCGCCAGCAGTGAGTTCACTAGCGGGAGCGAGCAGTACTTC
- TRBJ2-3 TRBD2 15 TRBV14 CASSQRELLTDTQYF TGTGCCAGCAGCCAGCGGGAGCTATTGACAGATACGCAGTATTTT
- TRBJ2-7 TRBD1 14 TRBV19 CASSKAGTAYEQYF TGTGCCAGTAGTAAAGCCGGGACAGCATACGAGCAGTACTTC
- TRBJ2-1 TRBD2 15 TRBV10-1 CASSEVASGMEEQFF TGCGCCAGCAGTGAAGTGGCTAGCGGGATGGAAGAGCAGTTCTTC
- TRBJ1-5 - 14 TRBV28 CASSLNSHNQPQHF TGTGCCAGCAGTTTGAACAGCCACAATCAGCCCCAGCATTTT
- TRBJ2-7 TRBD2 14 TRBV7-8 CASSLEAGGNEQYF TGTGCCAGCAGCTTAGAAGCGGGAGGGAATGAGCAGTACTTC
- TRBJ1-2 TRBD1 13 TRBV5-1 CASSRTGFDGYTF TGCGCCAGCAGCCGGACAGGGTTCGATGGCTACACCTTC
once TRBJ2-7 - 14 TRBV18 CASSRGTGASEQYF TGTGCCAGCTCCCGCGGGACTGGAGCCTCCGAGCAGTACTTC
- TRBJ1-1 - 12 TRBV28 CASSWDKKAAFF TGTGCCAGCAGTTGGGACAAAAAGGCAGCTTTCTTT
- TRBJ1-1 TRBD1 14 TRBV5-1 CASSLRQGVTEAFF TGCGCCAGCAGCTTGCGCCAGGGGGTTACTGAAGCTTTCTTT
- TRBJ2-1 TRBD2 17 TRBV19 CASSTRTSGRVDNEQFF TGTGCCAGTAGTACTCGGACTAGCGGGAGGGTAGACAATGAGCAGTTCTTC
once TRBJ2-5 TRBD1 15 TRBV6-5 CASSRQDRGEETQYF TGTGCCAGCAGTAGGCAGGACAGGGGGGAAGAGACCCAGTACTTC
few TRBJ1-5 - 15 TRBV5-1 CASSLGGQSNQPQHF TGCGCCAGCAGCTTGGGGGGCCAAAGCAATCAGCCCCAGCATTTT
- TRBJ1-5 TRBD1 15 TRBV28 CASSLHRGRDQPQHF TGTGCCAGCAGTCTCCACAGGGGAAGGGATCAGCCCCAGCATTTT
- TRBJ2-3 - 14 TRBV7-6 CASSSGHYTDTQYF TGTGCCAGCAGCTCCGGACACTACACAGATACGCAGTATTTT
- TRBJ2-5 TRBD1 13 TRBV30 CACGTGLAQTQYF TGTGCCTGTGGGACAGGGCTGGCTCAGACCCAGTACTTC
- TRBJ1-2 - 15 TRBV19 CASRDNSLGNYGYTF TGTGCCAGTCGGGACAACTCCCTGGGGAACTATGGCTACACCTTC
- TRBJ2-3 TRBD2 14 TRBV10-1 CASSKGLAGGTQYF TGCGCCAGCAGCAAAGGACTAGCGGGAGGCACGCAGTATTTT
- TRBJ2-1 TRBD2 17 TRBV7-9 CASNLGGGVPSYNEQFF TGTGCCAGCAATCTTGGGGGGGGTGTCCCCTCCTACAATGAGCAGTTCTTC
- TRBJ2-2 TRBD1 17 TRBV11-3 CASSLLSGTGDTGELFF TGTGCCAGCAGCCTCTTATCCGGGACAGGGGACACCGGGGAGCTGTTTTTT
- TRBJ1-4 TRBD1 14 TRBV28 CASSLVRDRGKLFF TGTGCCAGCAGTTTAGTAAGGGACAGGGGAAAACTGTTTTTT
- TRBJ2-7 - 13 TRBV15 CATSMGAKDEQYF TGTGCCACCAGCATGGGAGCTAAGGACGAGCAGTACTTC
- TRBJ2-7 TRBD2 13 TRBV10-2 CASIKAGGIEQYF TGCGCCAGCATCAAAGCGGGGGGAATCGAGCAGTACTTC
- TRBJ1-1 - 12 TRBV5-4 CASSFESTEAFF TGTGCCAGCAGCTTCGAGAGCACTGAAGCTTTCTTT
- TRBJ2-7 TRBD1 14 TRBV5-1 CASSSTGVSYEQYF TGCGCCAGCAGCTCAACAGGGGTATCCTACGAGCAGTACTTC
- TRBJ1-4 TRBD1 15 TRBV28 CASSYTGGVNEKLFF TGTGCCAGCAGTTATACAGGGGGCGTTAATGAAAAACTGTTTTTT
- TRBJ1-1 TRBD1 14 TRBV6-5 CATLPNQGALRAFF TGTGCCACCCTCCCAAACCAGGGGGCACTGAGAGCTTTCTTT
- TRBJ2-7 - 12 TRBV28 CASCGGTYEQYF TGTGCCAGTTGCGGGGGCACCTACGAGCAGTACTTC
- TRBJ1-2 TRBD1 15 TRBV30 CAWSATGAIGYGYTF TGTGCCTGGAGTGCCACAGGGGCCATTGGCTATGGCTACACCTTC
- TRBJ2-2 TRBD1 15 TRBV10-1 CASSESGQGAGELFF TGCGCCAGCAGTGAGTCAGGACAGGGGGCCGGGGAGCTGTTTTTT
- TRBJ1-5 - 13 TRBV5-4 CASSLILYQPQHF TGTGCCAGCAGCTTGATTCTGTATCAGCCCCAGCATTTT
few TRBJ1-1 - 14 TRBV30 CAWWTALGGTEAFF TGTGCCTGGTGGACGGCGTTAGGGGGAACTGAAGCTTTCTTT
- TRBJ1-1 TRBD1 15 TRBV6-5 CASSYQGQANTEAFF TGTGCCAGCAGTTATCAGGGACAGGCGAACACTGAAGCTTTCTTT
- TRBJ1-2 TRBD1 15 TRBV18 CASSPGTASPYGYTF TGTGCCAGCTCACCGGGGACAGCTAGCCCGTATGGCTACACCTTC
- TRBJ2-1 - 14 TRBV5-4 CASSPEDYSNEQFF TGTGCCAGCAGCCCTGAGGACTATTCCAATGAGCAGTTCTTC
- TRBJ1-2 - 15 TRBV28 CATLRGGRTDYGYTF TGTGCCACCCTCCGGGGAGGACGCACTGACTATGGCTACACCTTC
- TRBJ2-5 TRBD2 17 TRBV7-8 CASSLRSAGGRQETQYF TGTGCCAGCAGCTTACGATCGGCGGGAGGCAGGCAAGAGACCCAGTACTTC
- TRBJ2-5 - 16 TRBV5-4 CASSLGGPSTFVSQYF TGTGCCAGCAGCTTGGGAGGGCCTTCGACCTTTGTCTCCCAGTACTTC
- TRBJ1-1 - 16 TRBV5-1 CASSPDPVRGGTEAFF TGCGCCAGCAGCCCCGACCCAGTCCGAGGGGGCACTGAAGCTTTCTTT
- TRBJ2-7 TRBD1 17 TRBV11-3 CASSSTGTGESSYEQYF TGTGCCAGCAGCTCCACCGGGACAGGCGAAAGCTCCTACGAGCAGTACTTC
- TRBJ1-2 - 13 TRBV6-1 CASSIGQSYGYTF TGTGCCAGCAGTATCGGACAGAGCTATGGCTACACCTTC
- TRBJ2-2 TRBD1 17 TRBV11-3 CASSLGPTTGLAGELFF TGTGCCAGCAGCTTAGGCCCCACGACAGGGTTAGCCGGGGAGCTGTTTTTT
- TRBJ2-2 TRBD1 14 TRBV29-1 CSARGDSDTGELFF TGCAGCGCCAGAGGGGACAGCGACACCGGGGAGCTGTTTTTT
- TRBJ2-7 - 16 TRBV7-8 CASSLEGGIGVYEQYF TGTGCCAGCAGCTTAGAAGGCGGGATCGGGGTATACGAGCAGTACTTC
- TRBJ2-5 TRBD2 17 TRBV5-1 CASSSGTSGSIQETQYF TGCGCCAGCAGCTCAGGGACTAGCGGGAGCATCCAAGAGACCCAGTACTTC
- TRBJ1-1 - 15 TRBV5-6 CASRFGEALGTEAFF TGTGCCAGCAGATTTGGGGAGGCCCTTGGCACTGAAGCTTTCTTT
- TRBJ2-5 - 14 TRBV5-1 CASRAGTNQETQYF TGCGCCAGCAGGGCCGGGACAAACCAAGAGACCCAGTACTTC
- TRBJ1-1 - 13 TRBV5-4 CASTYSGEGEAFF TGTGCCAGCACCTACTCTGGGGAGGGGGAAGCTTTCTTT
- TRBJ2-1 - 16 TRBV2 CASSELLSTGQNEQFF TGTGCCAGCAGTGAACTCTTGTCAACGGGACAAAATGAGCAGTTCTTC
- TRBJ1-5 TRBD1 15 TRBV2 CASSGLGTGNQPQHF TGTGCCAGCAGTGGGTTAGGGACAGGGAATCAGCCCCAGCATTTT
- TRBJ2-1 TRBD1 16 TRBV28 CASSLGSGTGNNEQFF TGTGCCAGCAGTTTAGGCTCCGGGACAGGGAACAATGAGCAGTTCTTC